The 25 T cell receptor beta chains in this list originate from one sample, sequenced in a study of blood T cell repertoires in COVID-19. Assay used: immunoSEQ multiplex PCR; TCRdb lists only in-frame clones, some missing. The sample includes around 300,000 clones, about 83% seen only once; the top ten take approximately 9%. Material: peripheral blood. Receptors originate from a woman between 45 and 65 years old who had recovered from COVID-19.

The chain uses TRBV4-3 and TRBJ1-3, with 9 bases identical to TRBD1. CDR1 is LGHNA, CDR2 YSLEER, per germline. Trimming at V came to 2 bases and at J to 0 bases, leaving 14 bases not matched to a gene. The CDR3 covers 20 residues. The CDR3 sequence: CASSQSLIPGQGSSGNTIYF. Here the CDR3 DNA reads TGCGCCAGCAGCCAATCTTTGATCCCGGGACAGGGCTCCTCTGGAAACACCATATATTTT.

The chain is built from TRBV19 and TRBJ2-7; 8 bases match TRBD1. Germline CDR1 LNHDA, CDR2 SQIVND (reference sequence). V lost 2 bases to trimming and J lost 1 base; unmatched junction nucleotides: 4. The CDR3 length is 15 residues. The CDR3 nucleotides read TGTGCCAGTAGTATAAAAACAGGGGGATCCTACGAGCAGTACTTC. It translates to CASSIKTGGSYEQYF.

The rearrangement joins TRBV2 to TRBJ2-5; TRBD2 matches 9 bases. From germline, CDR1 is SNHLY and CDR2 FYNNEI. J gave up 5 bases and V 3 bases, and 4 bases lay outside the gene matches. The length of the CDR3 is 14 residues. CDR3 protein: CASSDASGAETQYF. The CDR3 DNA reads as TGTGCCAGCAGTGATGCTAGCGGGGCTGAGACCCAGTACTTC.

The CDR3 is CAGTGTGMADTQYF. CDR3 DNA sequence: TGTGCCGGAACCGGGACAGGGATGGCAGATACGCAGTATTTT. This chain connects TRBV30 to TRBJ2-3; 9 bases match TRBD1. Trimming removed 8 bases from V and 4 bases from J; junction bases left unmatched: 10. Germline-derived CDR1 and CDR2 are GTSNPN and SVGIG (reference sequence). CDR3 length: 14 residues.

This chain uses TRBV4-3 with TRBJ1-2; D is ambiguous. CDR3 size: 15 residues. CDR1 is LGHNA and CDR2 is YSLEER in the germline V gene. V lost 5 bases to trimming and J lost 5 bases, with 18 bases between them. CDR3 loop: CASSSEGHFSYGYTF. In nucleotides, the CDR3 is TGCGCCAGCAGCTCTGAGGGCCACTTTTCATATGGCTACACCTTC.

The chain has TRBV4-2 and TRBJ1-3; 9 bases align to TRBD1. The CDR3 extends over 16 amino acids. CDR1 LGHNA and CDR2 YNFKEQ come from the germline V gene. V trimming: 1 base; J trimming: 0 bases; junction bases outside the gene matches: 1. The CDR3 nucleotides read TGTGCCAGCAGCCAAGGGACAGGGGTCTCTGGAAACACCATATATTTT. Amino acid sequence: CASSQGTGVSGNTIYF.

This clone was recorded a few times. The CDR3 bases are TGTGCCAGCAGTTTGATGCCGGGACAGGGCTACGAGCAGTACTTC. Amino acids: CASSLMPGQGYEQYF. V is TRBV27 and J is TRBJ2-7, with TRBD1 matching over 9 bases. The length of the CDR3 is 15 residues. From germline, CDR1 is MNHEY and CDR2 SMNVEV (reference sequence). V was clipped by 3 bases and J by 3 bases; unmatched bases: 6.

This chain uses TRBV12-3 or TRBV12-4 with TRBJ2-1, with D unclear. V gave up 3 bases and J gave up 4 bases, with 4 bases separating them. This CDR3 has 12 residues. The CDR3 DNA is TGTGCCAGCAGTTTTCATTACAATGAGCAGTTCTTC. Protein sequence: CASSFHYNEQFF.

In its sample, this clone was seen once. The chain links TRBV28 to TRBJ2-7; D is perhaps TRBD1 (6 bases). This CDR3 region has 15 residues. Germline CDR1 and CDR2: MDHEN and SYDVKM. V gave up 3 bases and J gave up 1 base, with 13 bases separating them. The DNA of the CDR3 is TGTGCCAGCAGTTTTTTCGGCAGGGGTTCCTACGAGCAGTACTTC. Its protein product is CASSFFGRGSYEQYF.

DNA of the CDR3: TGTGCCAGCAGCCCCGGCTCGACTAGCGGGCCCTACAATGAGCAGTTCTTC. Translating gives CASSPGSTSGPYNEQFF. The chain employs TRBV3-1 (or the pseudogene TRBV3-2) and TRBJ2-1; TRBD2 matches at 10 bases. The germline V gene encodes CDR1 LGHDT and CDR2 YNNKEL (reference sequence). The CDR3 has 17 residues. Trimming removed 4 bases from V and 2 bases from J; junction bases left unmatched: 8.

This clone was observed a few times. The rearrangement joins TRBV29-1 to TRBJ1-1, with 7 bases that match TRBD1. This CDR3 is built from 15 residues. The junction had 12 bases not matched to a gene; V was cut back by 3 bases and J by 5 bases. Germline V CDR1 and CDR2: SQVTM, ANQGSEA. Here the CDR3 DNA reads TGCAGCGTTGATGCCTCGGGGCAGGGGGTGACTGAAGCTTTCTTT. Protein product: CSVDASGQGVTEAFF.

The V and J genes are TRBV15 and TRBJ1-4, with D possibly being TRBD1 (6 bases). The CDR3 is made up of 18 amino acids. In germline, CDR1 is LNHNV, CDR2 YYDKDF (reference sequence). The V end lost 2 bases, the J end lost 0 bases, and 16 bases lay between the germline ends. The CDR3 protein is CATSRSYGGPATNEKLFF. For the CDR3, the DNA is TGTGCCACCAGCAGATCCTACGGGGGGCCAGCAACTAATGAAAAACTGTTTTTT.

V gene TRBV2 combines with J gene TRBJ1-3, with 8 bases aligning to TRBD1. V was clipped by 5 bases and J by 3 bases; unmatched bases: 21. This CDR3 spans 20 amino acids. Germline V CDR1 and CDR2: SNHLY, FYNNEI. In DNA form, the CDR3 reads TGTGCCAGCAGTACCCCTCTCACAGGGGGTCCTCACTCTGGTGGAAACACCATATATTTT. Translated, it gives CASSTPLTGGPHSGGNTIYF.

V and J are TRBV3-1 (or the pseudogene TRBV3-2) and TRBJ2-2; 7 bases are a match to TRBD2. Germline assignment: CDR1 LGHDT and CDR2 YNNKEL (reference sequence). V was pared by 4 bases and J by 4 bases, with 15 bases of the junction left unmatched. CDR3 length equals 18 residues. For the CDR3, the DNA is TGTGCCAGCAGCCCGGGCGCAGGGAGGGCGGAGAGCACCGGGGAGCTGTTTTTT. Translation: CASSPGAGRAESTGELFF.

This clone was seen only a few times. The CDR3: CASSQEYAGGRYGYTF. In DNA, the CDR3 is TGCGCCAGCAGCCAAGAGTATGCAGGGGGCCGGTATGGCTACACCTTC. The chain has TRBV4-3 and TRBJ1-2; 8 bases line up with TRBD1. The length of the CDR3 is 16 residues. V gave up 0 bases and J gave up 5 bases; unmatched junction bases: 8. Germline CDR1 reads LGHNA; CDR2 reads YSLEER.

V and J are TRBV5-4 and TRBJ1-6; TRBD1 is a possible D gene (5 bases). The CDR3 consists of 16 residues. The ends were cut back, 4 bases at V and 6 bases at J, with 17 bases in the middle. CDR1 and CDR2 from the germline V gene are SGHNT and YYREEE (reference sequence). CDR3 region: CASSVQGGGGNSPLHF. The CDR3 region has the DNA TGTGCCAGCAGCGTGCAGGGAGGCGGTGGTAATTCACCCCTCCACTTT.

CDR3 sequence (DNA): TGTGCCAGCTCACCGAACGGGACAGGGGGCTCAGATACGCAGTATTTT. It encodes CASSPNGTGGSDTQYF. The chain joins TRBV18 to TRBJ2-3; 12 nucleotides match TRBD1. Per the germline V gene, CDR1 is KGHSH and CDR2 is LQKENI. The CDR3 has 16 amino acids. V was clipped by 3 bases and J by 4 bases; unmatched bases: 5.

This sequence joins TRBV6-2 or TRBV6-3 and TRBJ1-1; TRBD1 matches 7 bases. V shed 5 bases and J 1 base; nucleotides not matched to a gene: 1. CDR1 MNHEY and CDR2 SVGEGT come from the germline V gene. The CDR3 length is 13 residues. In nucleotides, the CDR3 is TGTGCCAGCAGTCGACAGGGGAACACTGAAGCTTTCTTT. This encodes CASSRQGNTEAFF.

V and J are TRBV7-2 and TRBJ2-1; 10 bases agree with TRBD2. Unmatched junction bases numbered 9, after V lost 4 bases and J lost 9 bases. This CDR3 is built from 15 residues. Germline V gene lookup returns CDR1 SGHTA and CDR2 FQGNSA. CDR3 DNA sequence: TGTGCCAGCAGCTCCCAGAGCGGGGGGGCCGGTGAGCAGTTCTTC. This encodes CASSSQSGGAGEQFF.

This chain connects TRBV4-1 to TRBJ1-6, with 9 bases that match TRBD1. This CDR3 contains 18 residues. Germline V gives CDR1 MGHRA, CDR2 YSYEKL. The V segment lost 1 base and the J segment 6 bases; nucleotides outside the gene matches: 10. CDR3 protein: CASSQVLRDRVGNSPLHF. CDR3 nucleotide sequence: TGCGCCAGCAGCCAAGTTCTCAGGGACAGGGTGGGTAATTCACCCCTCCACTTT.

The chain couples TRBV18 to TRBJ2-2, with TRBD1 identical over 10 bases. Looked up from germline, CDR1 is KGHSH and CDR2 is LQKENI. This CDR3 has 16 residues. V was pared by 4 bases and J by 4 bases, with 6 bases of the junction left unmatched. CDR3 sequence: CASSLNRDRGTGELFF. The DNA of the CDR3 is TGTGCCAGCTCACTCAATCGGGACAGGGGCACCGGGGAGCTGTTTTTT.

The chain employs TRBV27 and TRBJ2-1; 12 bases line up with TRBD2. Germline V gene lookup returns CDR1 MNHEY and CDR2 SMNVEV (reference sequence). The CDR3 consists of 15 residues. J gave up 2 bases and V 5 bases, and 1 base lay outside the gene matches. CDR3 loop: CASSRTSGTYNEQFF. In DNA, the CDR3 is TGTGCCAGCAGTCGGACTAGCGGGACCTACAATGAGCAGTTCTTC.

Turning to this clone: The same CDR3 arises from other DNA sequences in this sample as well. The rearrangement links TRBV19 to TRBJ2-1; 7 positions match TRBD2. J was trimmed by 4 bases and V by 3 bases; bases with no gene match: 3. Germline loops: CDR1 LNHDA, CDR2 SQIVND (reference sequence). The CDR3 has 14 residues. The CDR3 nucleotides are TGTGCCAGTAGTATGCGTAGCGGGTACAATGAGCAGTTCTTC. Encoded protein: CASSMRSGYNEQFF.

This clone turned up a few times. V is TRBV27 and J is TRBJ1-1; 7 bases align to TRBD1. The CDR3 runs 13 residues. Germline V gene lookup returns CDR1 MNHEY and CDR2 SMNVEV (reference sequence). Trimming at V came to 6 bases and at J to 3 bases, leaving 4 bases not matched to a gene. In nucleotides, the CDR3 is TGTGCCAGCAGCCTCAGGGGGGACACTGAAGCTTTCTTT. It translates to CASSLRGDTEAFF.

The chain carries TRBV2 and TRBJ1-3; D is undetermined. Germline CDR1 and CDR2: SNHLY and FYNNEI. The CDR3 is made up of 14 amino acids. The germline V and J ends were trimmed by 11 bases and 1 base, with 15 bases remaining between them. CDR3 coding DNA: TGTGCCTCTCGAGAGGCGGCTTCTGGAAACACCATATATTTT. It is translated as CASREAASGNTIYF.